The following is a TCR beta chain sequence with its context. Its antigen remains unidentified. The data were obtained in a study of T-cell reconstitution after alpha-beta-depleted transplantation in children. Study-wide points: Some patients owed their high day-60 TCRbeta diversity to surviving recipient T cells and thymic progenitors. Reportedly, alpha-beta T cells present about two months post-transplant originated from several hundred expanded clones of graft origin. Newly produced T cells mostly accounted for T-cell counts and diversity one year post-transplant.

The CDR3 runs to 14 residues. Germline V gives CDR1 MNHNS, CDR2 SASEGT. V shed 7 bases, J shed 4 bases, and the junction held 5 bases outside the gene matches. Preparation of the TCRbeta library was carried out with unique molecular identifiers. TCRdb reanalysed the PCR reads using MiXCR and keeps one entry per CDR3 protein. Among approximately 500,000 distinct CDR3 sequences listed, about 10% were seen once. This clonotype was sampled from a child younger than 10 with inherited bone marrow failure, due to receive a stem cell transplant. The chain is built from TRBV6-1 and TRBJ2-1; 9 bases match TRBD2. The source was PBMCs, collected before TCRalphabeta/CD19-depleted stem cell transplant. Written as DNA, the CDR3 is TGTGCCAGCATGGAGCGGGAGGAGTACAATGAGCAGTTCTTC. This codes for CASMEREEYNEQFF.